The T cell receptor (beta chain) described here comes from a study of blood T cell repertoires in COVID-19. Study information: The origin of the acute and convalescent COVID-19 samples was the United States, Italy and Spain.

The authors' processing: Estimation of nucleated cell counts relied on the amplification of reference gene primers. Method: immunoSEQ multiplex PCR; TCRdb's copy keeps in-frame clones and lacks some. V and J calls and clone size follow that table, whereas D and trimming were derived from the DNA. The sample includes 250,000 to 350,000 clones, more than 70% of them seen just once. In terms of age and location, participants ranged from roughly 18 to 95 years and lived in about two dozen US areas. The CDR3 consists of 15 residues. Trimming took 5 bases from V and 1 from J; bases not matched to a gene: 3. Germline lookup yields CDR1 SEHNR and CDR2 FQNEAQ (reference sequence).

V and J are TRBV7-9 and TRBJ2-2; 8 nucleotides match TRBD1. The sample was PBMCs or T cells enriched from blood (not recorded which). This clonotype was obtained from a woman younger than 45 who had recovered from COVID-19. The CDR3 here is CASSEDRGNTGELFF. The CDR3 nucleotides read TGTGCCAGCAGCGAAGACAGGGGGAACACCGGGGAGCTGTTTTTT. Together with reference TRBV7-9 and TRBJ2-2, the CDR3 gives the full variable domain: DTGVSQNPRHKITKRGQNVTFRCDPISEHNRLYWYRQTLGQGPEFLTYFQNEAQLEKSRLLSDRFSAERPKGSFSTLEIQRTEQGDSAMYLCASSEDRGNTGELFFGEGSRLTVL.